This T cell receptor (beta chain) was found in a study of blood T cells in healthy people across ages. CDR1 is SGDLS and CDR2 is YYNGEE in the germline V gene. The V and J ends lost 0 bases and 3 bases, in that order; junction bases with no gene match: 9. The CDR3 is 17 residues long. Together with a sample-barcoded 5' primer, a J-beta primer mix was included in a second PCR lasting roughly 6 to 12 cycles. TCRdb reprocessed the 5' RACE reads via MiXCR and lists one record per CDR3 protein. The table has around 1.5 million distinct CDR3 sequences, about 31% seen once. The origin of this receptor is a woman in her 30s in good health. V is TRBV9 and J is TRBJ2-5; 9 positions match TRBD2. The sequenced material came from blood. CDR3 loop: CASSVGGGGDREETQYF. The CDR3 DNA reads TGTGCCAGCAGCGTAGGAGGCGGGGGGGACCGGGAAGAGACCCAGTACTTC.